Each of the 5 T cell receptor beta chains below was sequenced from the same sample in a study of OX40 agonist ivuxolimab in advanced cancers. The assay was immunoSEQ multiplex PCR, and TCRdb's table has in-frame clones only and misses some. This table holds 83,000 or so clones, roughly 84% found once. The sequencing used CD4+ or CD8+ T cells sorted from blood, collected in a trial of the OX40 agonist ivuxolimab. The receptors were sampled from an adult with an advanced solid tumor such as melanoma, head and neck, liver or kidney cancer.

This chain joins TRBV7-9 and TRBJ2-7, with 12 bases lining up with TRBD2. Per the germline V gene, CDR1 is SEHNR and CDR2 is FQNEAQ (reference sequence). The CDR3 runs to 15 residues. J gave up 2 bases and V 5 bases, and 4 bases lay outside the gene matches. This CDR3 is CASSLTSGGPYEQYF. CDR3 coding DNA: TGTGCCAGCAGCCTGACTAGCGGGGGACCCTACGAGCAGTACTTC.

The chain couples TRBV4-2 to TRBJ2-2; D possibly corresponds to TRBD2 (5 bases). The CDR3 is 13 amino acids. Trimming cost V 1 base and J 6 bases, with 6 bases left between them. Germline CDR1 and CDR2: LGHNA and YNFKEQ. CDR3: CASSQGEPGELFF. Here the CDR3 DNA reads TGTGCCAGCAGCCAAGGGGAGCCCGGGGAGCTGTTTTTT.

The rearrangement joins TRBV19 to TRBJ2-1; the D gene is possibly TRBD2 (6 bases). CDR3 size: 15 residues. V gave up 3 bases and J gave up 4 bases, with 13 bases separating them. Germline V lookup: CDR1 LNHDA, CDR2 SQIVND (reference sequence). The CDR3 DNA is TGTGCCAGTAGTATGGGGCCGGCGGGATACAATGAGCAGTTCTTC. Its protein product is CASSMGPAGYNEQFF.

This clone has only a few counts. J is TRBJ2-3 and V is TRBV6-6; no clear D. CDR3 length: 14 residues. Trimming left V 6 bases short and J 0 bases short, with 10 bases between. CDR1 MNHNY and CDR2 SVGAGI come from the germline V gene (reference sequence). CDR3 in amino acids: CASSRTQSTDTQYF. The CDR3 coding sequence is TGTGCCAGCAGCAGGACCCAAAGCACAGATACGCAGTATTTT.

The chain couples TRBV12-5 to TRBJ2-2, with a possible D match to TRBD1 (6 bases). CDR3 size: 15 residues. The V and J ends lost 6 bases and 2 bases respectively, with 13 bases between them. CDR1 and CDR2 (germline): LGHNT, FRNRAP. CDR3: CASGPDSFNTGELFF. CDR3 DNA sequence: TGTGCTAGTGGACCGGACAGTTTTAACACCGGGGAGCTGTTTTTT. Variable domain in full (rest from reference TRBV12-5 and TRBJ2-2): DARVTQTPRHKVTEMGQEVTMRCQPILGHNTVFWYRQTMMQGLELLAYFRNRAPLDDSGMPKDRFSAEMPDATLATLKIQPSEPRDSAVYFCASGPDSFNTGELFFGEGSRLTVL.